This TCR beta chain stems from a study of blood T cell repertoires in COVID-19. Study information: Sites in the United States, Italy and Spain provided acute and convalescent COVID-19 samples. T cells, B-cell-depleted T cells, or PBMCs provided the cDNA or gDNA that served as material.

The repertoire was sequenced with immunoSEQ multiplex PCR; TCRdb's copy has only in-frame clones and lacks some. The repertoire holds approximately 150,000 clones, with around 84% as singletons. One Seattle source followed patients from active infection through their disease course. V lost 4 bases and J lost 2, with 15 bases in between. CDR1 is SEHNR, CDR2 FQNEAQ, per germline (reference sequence). CDR3 length: 16 amino acids. Sequenced material: peripheral blood. The TCR comes from a woman between 50 and 59 years old with COVID-19, enrolled during active disease. The genes are TRBV7-9 and TRBJ1-3; a weak D match, TRBD1 (6 bases). CDR3 sequence: CASSSRDTLTGNTIYF. The DNA for the CDR3 is TGTGCCAGCAGCTCCCGGGACACACTCACTGGAAACACCATATATTTT.